A selection of T cell receptor beta chains follows, all from one sample in a study of T cells in Graves' hyperthyroidism and ophthalmopathy. TCRdb analysed the multiplex PCR reads with MiXCR anew, one entry per CDR3 protein. The sample lists about 640,000 distinct CDR3 sequences, less than 25% seen once, with approximately 30% in the top ten. Material: blood. These receptors came from a man aged 25 to 40 with Graves' ophthalmopathy. The CDR3 runs from the conserved cysteine through the conserved F or W. The D gene is left open where the match is weak. Rows give clone size only sometimes, using once, few, many, or a class for an expanded clone.

TRBJ2-3	12	-	-	TRBV6-2/TRBV6-3	CASTDFTDTQYF	TGTGCCAGCACTGACTTCACAGATACGCAGTATTTT
TRBJ1-1	13	TRBD1	many	TRBV6-1	CASRTGADTEAFF	TGTGCCAGCAGGACAGGGGCGGACACTGAAGCTTTCTTT
TRBJ2-1	13	TRBD1	few	TRBV29-1	CSGQGLGNNEQFF	TGCAGCGGACAGGGGCTAGGGAACAATGAGCAGTTCTTC
TRBJ2-3	13	TRBD1	-	TRBV28	CASTQGVEDTQYF	TGTGCCAGCACCCAGGGGGTCGAAGATACGCAGTATTTT
TRBJ2-2	16	TRBD1	-	TRBV19	CASSSGTGQNTGELFF	TGTGCCAGTAGTTCCGGGACAGGCCAAAACACCGGGGAGCTGTTTTTT
TRBJ1-3	16	TRBD1	many	TRBV11-2	CASSPWGQGFGNTIYF	TGTGCCAGCAGCCCTTGGGGACAGGGATTTGGAAACACCATATATTTT
TRBJ2-3	13	-	-	TRBV7-2	CASRRDHTDTQYF	TGTGCCAGCAGACGGGACCACACAGATACGCAGTATTTT
TRBJ1-2	14	-	few	TRBV24-1	CATSGPSLVYGYTF	TGTGCCACCAGTGGCCCATCACTGGTCTATGGCTACACCTTC
TRBJ2-7	16	-	-	TRBV28	CASSLRRGQGRYEQYF	TGTGCCAGCAGTCTACGGAGGGGGCAGGGCCGCTACGAGCAGTACTTC
TRBJ2-3	18	TRBD2	-	TRBV6-5	CASSYPQWTSDDTDTQYF	TGTGCCAGCAGTTATCCTCAATGGACTAGCGATGACACAGATACGCAGTATTTT
TRBJ2-1	15	-	few	TRBV10-1	CASSESGLDKSEQFF	TGCGCCAGCAGTGAGTCCGGGCTAGATAAGAGTGAGCAGTTCTTC
TRBJ2-5	15	TRBD2	many	TRBV11-3	CASSSTGGAGETQYF	TGTGCCAGCAGCTCTACGGGGGGGGCTGGAGAGACCCAGTACTTC
TRBJ2-3	15	TRBD2	-	TRBV15	CATTTSGSLSDTQYF	TGTGCCACCACTACTAGCGGGAGTCTGTCAGATACGCAGTATTTT
TRBJ2-2	12	-	-	TRBV20-1	CSARMVPGELFF	TGCAGTGCTAGAATGGTCCCCGGGGAGCTGTTTTTT
TRBJ2-5	13	-	few	TRBV7-2	CASSLANQETQYF	TGTGCCAGCAGCTTAGCAAACCAAGAGACCCAGTACTTC
TRBJ2-7	12	-	few	TRBV20-1	CSAPRDNYEQYF	TGCAGTGCTCCTCGGGACAACTACGAGCAGTACTTC
TRBJ2-5	14	-	-	TRBV28	CASSWGGRGETQYF	TGTGCCAGCAGTTGGGGGGGGCGCGGGGAGACCCAGTACTTC
TRBJ2-2	13	-	-	TRBV5-1	CASMSGNTGELFF	TGCGCCAGCATGTCGGGGAACACCGGGGAGCTGTTTTTT
TRBJ2-2	15	-	-	TRBV7-2	CASSPQGGQTGELFF	TGTGCCAGCAGCCCTCAGGGCGGGCAGACCGGGGAGCTGTTTTTT
TRBJ2-2	13	-	many	TRBV12-3/TRBV12-4	CASSLGRAGELFF	TGTGCCAGCAGTTTAGGCAGGGCCGGGGAGCTGTTTTTT
TRBJ1-1	15	-	few	TRBV12-3/TRBV12-4	CASSAQTGPNTEAFF	TGTGCCAGCAGTGCCCAGACAGGCCCGAACACTGAAGCTTTCTTT
TRBJ2-5	16	-	-	TRBV5-1	CASSTGHPQVGKTQYF	TGCGCCAGCAGTACGGGACACCCTCAGGTTGGAAAGACCCAGTACTTC
TRBJ2-1	13	TRBD1	many	TRBV5-1	CASSWTGGDEQFF	TGCGCCAGCAGCTGGACAGGGGGTGATGAGCAGTTCTTC
TRBJ1-2	14	TRBD1	many	TRBV20-1	CSARIRTGEMGYTF	TGCAGTGCTAGAATTCGGACAGGGGAAATGGGCTACACCTTC
TRBJ1-5	17	-	-	TRBV18	CASSPLTLTGHNQPQHF	TGTGCCAGCTCCCCTCTCACGTTGACAGGTCATAATCAGCCCCAGCATTTT
TRBJ2-5	14	-	-	TRBV5-1	CASSLGYAGETQYF	TGCGCCAGCAGCTTGGGATATGCGGGAGAGACCCAGTACTTC
TRBJ1-2	15	TRBD1	-	TRBV20-1	CSASHGQGKWRGYTF	TGCAGTGCTAGCCATGGACAGGGGAAATGGCGAGGCTACACCTTC
TRBJ2-3	11	-	few	TRBV6-1	CASRNADTQYF	TGTGCCAGCAGAAATGCAGATACGCAGTATTTT
TRBJ2-1	18	-	few	TRBV7-9	CASSLFGSGGVSYNEQFF	TGTGCCAGCAGCTTGTTTGGGTCTGGCGGGGTCTCCTACAATGAGCAGTTCTTC
TRBJ2-7	17	TRBD2	-	TRBV4-2	CASSQDYSGYTSYEQYF	TGTGCCAGCAGCCAAGATTATAGCGGGTATACCTCCTACGAGCAGTACTTC
TRBJ2-3	17	TRBD1	many	TRBV6-2/TRBV6-3	CASSYFVGDSSTDTQYF	TGTGCCAGCAGTTACTTTGTCGGGGACAGCAGCACAGATACGCAGTATTTT
TRBJ2-5	15	TRBD2	few	TRBV2	CASWGLAGLQETQYF	TGTGCCAGTTGGGGACTAGCGGGACTCCAAGAGACCCAGTACTTC
TRBJ2-7	15	TRBD2	-	TRBV7-8	CASNNKREGLHEQYF	TGTGCCAGCAACAATAAGCGGGAGGGCCTCCACGAGCAGTACTTC
TRBJ2-5	15	TRBD1	few	TRBV6-5	CSSSYTPDRGETQYF	TGTTCCAGCAGTTACACACCAGACAGGGGGGAGACCCAGTACTTC
TRBJ2-1	16	TRBD2	-	TRBV4-1	CASSQEGREPYNEQFF	TGCGCCAGCAGCCAAGAAGGGCGGGAGCCCTACAATGAGCAGTTCTTC
TRBJ2-7	14	TRBD1	-	TRBV7-9	CASSLVIGGHEQYF	TGTGCCAGCAGCTTAGTGATAGGGGGCCACGAGCAGTACTTC
TRBJ2-2	18	TRBD1	-	TRBV6-2/TRBV6-3	CASITASGTGQNTGELFF	TGTGCCAGCATCACAGCTTCCGGGACAGGGCAAAACACCGGGGAGCTGTTTTTT
TRBJ2-7	22	TRBD1	few	TRBV12-3/TRBV12-4	CASSFRLLGGPGGRQFSYEQYF	TGTGCCAGCAGTTTCCGTCTGTTAGGGGGTCCAGGGGGCAGGCAATTCTCCTACGAGCAGTACTTC
TRBJ2-1	14	-	many	TRBV18	CASSPAGGRNEQFF	TGTGCCAGCTCACCAGCCGGAGGAAGGAATGAGCAGTTCTTC